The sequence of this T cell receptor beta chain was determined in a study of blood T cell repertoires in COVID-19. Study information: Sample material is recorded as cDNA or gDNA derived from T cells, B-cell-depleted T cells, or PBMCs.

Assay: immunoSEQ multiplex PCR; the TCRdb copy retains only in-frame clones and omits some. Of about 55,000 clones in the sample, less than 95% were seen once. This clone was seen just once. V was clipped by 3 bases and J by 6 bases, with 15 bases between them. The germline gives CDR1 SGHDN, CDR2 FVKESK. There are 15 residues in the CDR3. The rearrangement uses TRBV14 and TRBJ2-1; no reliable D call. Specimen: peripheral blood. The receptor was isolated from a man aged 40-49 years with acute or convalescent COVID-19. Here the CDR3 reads CASSQKRSPANEQFF. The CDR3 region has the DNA TGTGCCAGCAGCCAGAAGCGCTCGCCGGCCAATGAGCAGTTCTTC.